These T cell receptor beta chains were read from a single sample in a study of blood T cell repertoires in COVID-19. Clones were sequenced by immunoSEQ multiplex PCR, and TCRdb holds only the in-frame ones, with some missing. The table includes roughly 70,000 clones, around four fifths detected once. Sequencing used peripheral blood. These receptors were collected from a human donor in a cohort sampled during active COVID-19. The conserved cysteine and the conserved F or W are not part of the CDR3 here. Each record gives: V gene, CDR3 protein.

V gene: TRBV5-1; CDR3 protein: ASSAGTSGALYEQY
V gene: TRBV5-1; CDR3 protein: ASSSPPLPSAVQY
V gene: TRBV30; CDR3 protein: AWSVPVVAGAREQF
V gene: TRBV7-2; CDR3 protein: ASSWGQGYGEQY
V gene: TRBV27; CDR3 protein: ASRKSGSYEQY
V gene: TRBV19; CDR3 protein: ASSRRTGTSGLNEQF
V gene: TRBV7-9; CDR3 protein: ASSFEGAGGGDTQY
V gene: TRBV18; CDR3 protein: ASSPNGNEQF
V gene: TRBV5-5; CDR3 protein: ASRPDRGGYGYT
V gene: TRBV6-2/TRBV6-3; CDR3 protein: ASSYSGRGNINEQF
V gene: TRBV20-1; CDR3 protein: SARRGEQF